Listed below are T cell receptor beta chains from one sample, sequenced in a study of OX40 agonist ivuxolimab in advanced cancers. TCRdb's copy holds only in-frame clones and misses some; the assay was immunoSEQ multiplex PCR. Among approximately 29,000 clones listed, 80% were seen once. This specimen consisted of CD4+ or CD8+ T cells sorted from blood, obtained in a trial of the OX40 agonist ivuxolimab. These receptors all come from an adult with an advanced solid tumor such as melanoma, head and neck, liver or kidney cancer. The CDR3 runs from the conserved cysteine through the conserved F or W. Fields, in order: J gene, V gene, D gene, clone size, CDR3 DNA, CDR3 protein. A D gene is named only where the DNA matches it firmly. Some rows have no size entry. The others give once, few or many, or a class for an expanded clone.

j_gene: TRBJ2-3
v_gene: TRBV7-2
d_gene: -
abundance: once
CDR3nt: TGTGCCAGCAGCTTCTACTCGAGGGGCGGGGATACGCAGTATTTT
CDR3aa: CASSFYSRGGDTQYF

j_gene: TRBJ2-3
v_gene: TRBV27
d_gene: -
abundance: -
CDR3nt: TGTGCCAGCAGCCCCCTCGACAGGGGAGGGGCAGATACGCAGTATTTT
CDR3aa: CASSPLDRGGADTQYF

j_gene: TRBJ1-1
v_gene: TRBV11-1
d_gene: -
abundance: -
CDR3nt: TGTGCCAGCAGCTCTGGTGAGCGAGTGAACACTGAAGCTTTCTTT
CDR3aa: CASSSGERVNTEAFF

j_gene: TRBJ2-7
v_gene: TRBV5-6
d_gene: -
abundance: few
CDR3nt: TGTGCCAGCAGCTTCGGTGGCGAGCAGTACTTC
CDR3aa: CASSFGGEQYF

j_gene: TRBJ2-2
v_gene: TRBV21-1
d_gene: -
abundance: -
CDR3nt: TGTGCCAGCAGCTCTAACGTGGTCCAGGGGTGCACCGGGGAGCTGTTTTTT
CDR3aa: CASSSNVVQGCTGELFF

j_gene: TRBJ1-1
v_gene: TRBV7-6
d_gene: -
abundance: -
CDR3nt: TGTGCCAGCAGCGGACTAGGTACTGAAGCTTTCTTT
CDR3aa: CASSGLGTEAFF

j_gene: TRBJ1-5
v_gene: TRBV19
d_gene: TRBD1
abundance: once
CDR3nt: TGTGCCAGTAGTATTCCCGACAGGGGGCGAGGATATCAGCCCCAGCATTTT
CDR3aa: CASSIPDRGRGYQPQHF

j_gene: TRBJ2-7
v_gene: TRBV27
d_gene: TRBD1
abundance: -
CDR3nt: TGTGCCAGCAGTTTAGCAGGGGGCGGGGCGTTCTACGAGCAGTACTTC
CDR3aa: CASSLAGGGAFYEQYF

j_gene: TRBJ1-1
v_gene: TRBV27
d_gene: TRBD1
abundance: -
CDR3nt: TGTGCCAGCAGTTTATTCCCGGACAGGGAGGACACTGAAGCTTTCTTT
CDR3aa: CASSLFPDREDTEAFF

j_gene: TRBJ2-1
v_gene: TRBV9
d_gene: -
abundance: -
CDR3nt: TGTGCCAGCAGCGTAGGCTATGAGCAGTTCTTC
CDR3aa: CASSVGYEQFF

j_gene: TRBJ1-2
v_gene: TRBV9
d_gene: -
abundance: -
CDR3nt: TGTGCCAGCAGCGTAGTAACAGGCTATGGCTACACCTTC
CDR3aa: CASSVVTGYGYTF

j_gene: TRBJ2-7
v_gene: TRBV7-9
d_gene: -
abundance: -
CDR3nt: TGTGCCAGCAGCTTAGCGGACGGGCGCTCCTACGAGCAGTACTTC
CDR3aa: CASSLADGRSYEQYF

j_gene: TRBJ2-3
v_gene: TRBV7-6
d_gene: TRBD2
abundance: -
CDR3nt: TGTGCCAGCAGCTTTAGCGGGGGGGCTGGAGATACGCAGTATTTT
CDR3aa: CASSFSGGAGDTQYF

j_gene: TRBJ1-6
v_gene: TRBV11-1
d_gene: -
abundance: -
CDR3nt: TGTGCCAGCAGCTTAGGGCAGGGGAGATCACCCCTCCACTTT
CDR3aa: CASSLGQGRSPLHF

j_gene: TRBJ1-4
v_gene: TRBV5-1
d_gene: -
abundance: -
CDR3nt: TGCGCCAGCAGCTTGACGGTTAATGAAAAACTGTTTTTT
CDR3aa: CASSLTVNEKLFF

j_gene: TRBJ1-2
v_gene: TRBV5-3
d_gene: TRBD1
abundance: -
CDR3nt: TGTGCCAGCAGCGGGGGACAGGAGATTAACTATGGCTACACCTTC
CDR3aa: CASSGGQEINYGYTF

j_gene: TRBJ2-3
v_gene: TRBV10-3
d_gene: TRBD2
abundance: -
CDR3nt: TGTGCCATCAGAGCGGGGCTGAGCACAGATACGCAGTATTTT
CDR3aa: CAIRAGLSTDTQYF

j_gene: TRBJ2-3
v_gene: TRBV4-3
d_gene: -
abundance: -
CDR3nt: TGCGCCAGCAGCCAAGGGGGAGATACGCAGTATTTT
CDR3aa: CASSQGGDTQYF

j_gene: TRBJ1-3
v_gene: TRBV7-6
d_gene: -
abundance: few
CDR3nt: TGTGCCAGCAGCTTCTACCCCGGGGACCTCTGGGGCCTCTCTTCTGGAAACACCATATATTTT
CDR3aa: CASSFYPGDLWGLSSGNTIYF

j_gene: TRBJ1-6
v_gene: TRBV6-5
d_gene: -
abundance: -
CDR3nt: TGTGCCAGCAGTCCAGGACTCTTTTCACCCCTCCACTTT
CDR3aa: CASSPGLFSPLHF

j_gene: TRBJ2-7
v_gene: TRBV7-3
d_gene: TRBD1
abundance: -
CDR3nt: TGTGCCAGCAGCTTTCTCCCACAGGGGTACAGCGAGCAGTACTTC
CDR3aa: CASSFLPQGYSEQYF

j_gene: TRBJ1-1
v_gene: TRBV30
d_gene: -
abundance: -
CDR3nt: TGTGCCTGGAGTGGGTTAGGGCAGGCTGAAGCTTTCTTT
CDR3aa: CAWSGLGQAEAFF

j_gene: TRBJ1-5
v_gene: TRBV19
d_gene: -
abundance: once
CDR3nt: TGTGCCAGTAGTATAGGCGACGAAGATCAGCCCCAGCATTTT
CDR3aa: CASSIGDEDQPQHF

j_gene: TRBJ2-2
v_gene: TRBV19
d_gene: -
abundance: -
CDR3nt: TGTGCCAGTAGCCCAAGATGGGGGCCCGGGGAGCTGTTTTTT
CDR3aa: CASSPRWGPGELFF

j_gene: TRBJ2-1
v_gene: TRBV9
d_gene: -
abundance: once
CDR3nt: TGTGCCAGCAGCGACCAGGGGTTTCGCTACAATGAGCAGTTCTTC
CDR3aa: CASSDQGFRYNEQFF

j_gene: TRBJ2-1
v_gene: TRBV9
d_gene: TRBD2
abundance: -
CDR3nt: TGTGCCAGCAGCCCTAGCGGGGGCAATGAGCAGTTCTTC
CDR3aa: CASSPSGGNEQFF

j_gene: TRBJ2-2
v_gene: TRBV4-1
d_gene: -
abundance: medium-sized
CDR3nt: TGCGCCAGCAGCCAAGTGGCTAGCAGCACCGGGGAGCTGTTTTTT
CDR3aa: CASSQVASSTGELFF

j_gene: TRBJ1-5
v_gene: TRBV6-5
d_gene: -
abundance: -
CDR3nt: TGTGCCAGCAGACAGAGTAGCAATCAGCCCCAGCATTTT
CDR3aa: CASRQSSNQPQHF

j_gene: TRBJ1-5
v_gene: TRBV4-1
d_gene: -
abundance: -
CDR3nt: TGCGCCAGCAGCCAGATGGCTGGGCATAGCAATCAGCCCCAGCATTTT
CDR3aa: CASSQMAGHSNQPQHF

j_gene: TRBJ2-5
v_gene: TRBV7-6
d_gene: TRBD2
abundance: once
CDR3nt: TGTGCCAGCAGCTTAACCCGGGAGGGGCGAGGGCAAGAGACCCAGTACTTC
CDR3aa: CASSLTREGRGQETQYF

j_gene: TRBJ1-2
v_gene: TRBV6-5
d_gene: -
abundance: -
CDR3nt: TGTGCCAGCAGTTACTCGGGGGTCGGCTACACCTTC
CDR3aa: CASSYSGVGYTF

j_gene: TRBJ2-3
v_gene: TRBV4-2
d_gene: TRBD2
abundance: -
CDR3nt: TGTGCCAGCAGCCAAGTGGGGGGGTACGATACGCAGTATTTT
CDR3aa: CASSQVGGYDTQYF

j_gene: TRBJ2-7
v_gene: TRBV27
d_gene: -
abundance: -
CDR3nt: TGTGCCAGTAGGAGCCACCCTAGCTCCTACGAGCAGTACTTC
CDR3aa: CASRSHPSSYEQYF

j_gene: TRBJ1-5
v_gene: TRBV27
d_gene: -
abundance: -
CDR3nt: TGTGCCAGCAGGCCGGGGATGGGGCAGCCCCAGCATTTT
CDR3aa: CASRPGMGQPQHF

j_gene: TRBJ1-2
v_gene: TRBV27
d_gene: -
abundance: once
CDR3nt: TGTGCCAGCGGGGGTAACTATGGCTACACCTTC
CDR3aa: CASGGNYGYTF

j_gene: TRBJ2-2
v_gene: TRBV29-1
d_gene: TRBD2
abundance: -
CDR3nt: TGCAGCGCCTCACTAGCGGGGGGTACGAACACCGGGGAGCTGTTTTTT
CDR3aa: CSASLAGGTNTGELFF

j_gene: TRBJ2-3
v_gene: TRBV2
d_gene: -
abundance: -
CDR3nt: TGTGCCAGCAGTGAAGCGAACTACAGGGAAGGGACAGATACGCAGTATTTT
CDR3aa: CASSEANYREGTDTQYF

j_gene: TRBJ2-1
v_gene: TRBV9
d_gene: TRBD2
abundance: -
CDR3nt: TGTGCCAGCAGCGGAACCCGGTCCGTGACTAGCGGGGGGCTAGAAGGGGACAATGAGCAGTTCTTC
CDR3aa: CASSGTRSVTSGGLEGDNEQFF

j_gene: TRBJ1-1
v_gene: TRBV19
d_gene: TRBD1
abundance: few
CDR3nt: TGTGCCAGTAGTCCCCCGGGGACAGCTGAAGCTTTCTTT
CDR3aa: CASSPPGTAEAFF

j_gene: TRBJ1-1
v_gene: TRBV19
d_gene: -
abundance: -
CDR3nt: TGTGCCAGTAGTATAGATGTCACGAACACTGAAGCTTTCTTT
CDR3aa: CASSIDVTNTEAFF

j_gene: TRBJ1-5
v_gene: TRBV4-2
d_gene: -
abundance: -
CDR3nt: TGTGCCAGCAGCCAAAACGAGGGGAACCAGCCCCAGCATTTT
CDR3aa: CASSQNEGNQPQHF

j_gene: TRBJ2-5
v_gene: TRBV11-1
d_gene: -
abundance: -
CDR3nt: TGTGCCAGCAGCCCAAACCTGGGGCAGGTAGAGACCCAGTACTTC
CDR3aa: CASSPNLGQVETQYF

j_gene: TRBJ1-2
v_gene: TRBV2
d_gene: -
abundance: once
CDR3nt: TGTGCCAGCAGTGATGCTGACCGGCCCGATGGCTACACCTTC
CDR3aa: CASSDADRPDGYTF

j_gene: TRBJ1-4
v_gene: TRBV14
d_gene: -
abundance: -
CDR3nt: TGTGCCAGCAGCTTCAACAGGTGGAGGGTTGGCGAAAAACTGTTTTTT
CDR3aa: CASSFNRWRVGEKLFF

j_gene: TRBJ1-5
v_gene: TRBV25-1
d_gene: -
abundance: few
CDR3nt: TGTGCCAGCAGTGGCACTTACGAGCCCCAGCATTTT
CDR3aa: CASSGTYEPQHF

j_gene: TRBJ2-2
v_gene: TRBV6-6
d_gene: -
abundance: -
CDR3nt: TGTGCCAGCAGTTACTCGTCTAGAGTCGGGGAGCTGTTTTTT
CDR3aa: CASSYSSRVGELFF

j_gene: TRBJ2-1
v_gene: TRBV11-1
d_gene: -
abundance: -
CDR3nt: TGTGCCAGCAGCTCGAGAGGGATCGATGAGCAGTTCTTC
CDR3aa: CASSSRGIDEQFF

j_gene: TRBJ2-1
v_gene: TRBV7-6
d_gene: -
abundance: once
CDR3nt: TGTGCCAGCAGCCGAGGAACAGGGAAATCCTACAATGAGCAGTTCTTC
CDR3aa: CASSRGTGKSYNEQFF

j_gene: TRBJ2-7
v_gene: TRBV9
d_gene: -
abundance: -
CDR3nt: TGTGCCAGCAGCCCCCCGGAAGCCTACGAGCAGTACTTC
CDR3aa: CASSPPEAYEQYF

j_gene: TRBJ2-7
v_gene: TRBV10-3
d_gene: -
abundance: -
CDR3nt: TGTGCCATCAGTGAAGGGAGCTACGAGCAGTACTTC
CDR3aa: CAISEGSYEQYF

j_gene: TRBJ2-7
v_gene: TRBV4-1
d_gene: TRBD2
abundance: -
CDR3nt: TGCGCCAGCAGCCAAGCGGGACTAGCGGGGGGGCCGGAGTACTTC
CDR3aa: CASSQAGLAGGPEYF